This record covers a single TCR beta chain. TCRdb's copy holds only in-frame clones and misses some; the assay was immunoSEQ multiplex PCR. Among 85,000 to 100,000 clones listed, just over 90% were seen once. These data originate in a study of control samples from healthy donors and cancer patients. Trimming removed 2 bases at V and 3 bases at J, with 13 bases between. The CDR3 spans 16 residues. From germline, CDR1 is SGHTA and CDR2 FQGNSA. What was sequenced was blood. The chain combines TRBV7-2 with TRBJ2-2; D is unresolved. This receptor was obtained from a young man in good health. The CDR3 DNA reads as TGTGCCAGCAGCTTAATTCCGCCGGAGTACACCGGGGAGCTGTTTTTT. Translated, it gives CASSLIPPEYTGELFF.